The 30 T cell receptor beta chains presented below share a single source sample, sequenced in a study of blood T cells in healthy people across ages. It was with a sample-barcoded 5' primer and a J-beta primer mix that a second PCR of roughly 7 to 12 cycles was run. TCRdb used MiXCR to reprocess the 5' RACE reads, holding one entry per CDR3 protein. The table lists 720,000 or so distinct CDR3 sequences, around two fifths of them singletons. The sample was blood. Receptors originate from an elderly man in good health.

This chain uses TRBV6-2 or TRBV6-3 with TRBJ2-1; 12 bases map to TRBD2. Losses at the gene ends were 4 bases for V and 13 bases for J; bases not matched to a gene: 8. CDR1 and CDR2 from the germline V gene are MNHEY and SVGEGT. The CDR3 covers 14 residues. In nucleotides, the CDR3 is TGTGCCAGCAGTTCGAGACTAGCGGGAGAGACCCAGTTCTTC. The encoded protein is CASSSRLAGETQFF.

The chain employs TRBV29-1 and TRBJ2-1; 11 bases match TRBD1. This CDR3 region has 13 residues. Germline V gives CDR1 SQVTM, CDR2 ANQGSEA. J was trimmed by 4 bases and V by 7 bases; bases with no gene match: 3. For the CDR3, the DNA is TGCAGCGCTGGGGACAGGGGGTACAATGAGCAGTTCTTC. This sequence encodes CSAGDRGYNEQFF.

This clonotype was observed a few times. The V gene is TRBV4-2, the J gene TRBJ2-1, with 9 bases identical to TRBD2. The CDR3 runs 19 residues. J lost 0 bases, V lost 2 bases, and 11 bases had no gene match. Germline CDR1 LGHNA, CDR2 YNFKEQ. CDR3 nucleotide sequence: TGTGCCAGCAGCCAAAGGAGGACTAGCGCGATTCACTCCTACAATGAGCAGTTCTTC. It specifies CASSQRRTSAIHSYNEQFF.

This rearrangement joins TRBV6-5 to TRBJ1-1; 11 nucleotides line up with TRBD1. The CDR3 is made up of 14 amino acids. Per the germline V gene, CDR1 is MNHEY and CDR2 is SVGAGI. V lost 10 bases and J lost 5; bases outside the gene matches: 9. In DNA, the CDR3 is TGTGCCATCCGGAAAGGACAGGGGGCAACTGAAGCTTTCTTT. It is translated as CAIRKGQGATEAFF.

The genes are TRBV4-2 and TRBJ1-2; D remains unclear. Germline assignment: CDR1 LGHNA and CDR2 YNFKEQ. Between the trimmed V and J ends, which lost 0 bases and 7 bases, there was a span of 9 bases. The CDR3 loop spans 13 amino acids. This CDR3 is CASSQDMGCGYTF. The DNA of the CDR3 is TGTGCCAGCAGCCAAGATATGGGTTGTGGCTACACCTTC.

This chain uses TRBV20-1 with TRBJ2-7; 13 bases are a match to TRBD2. Germline V gene sequence: CDR1 DFQATT, CDR2 SNEGSKA (reference sequence). After removal of 5 bases from V and 7 bases from J, the junction contained 14 bases not matched to a gene. The CDR3 covers 16 residues. CDR3: CSAARTSGRGGREQYF. CDR3 in DNA: TGCAGTGCTGCGAGGACTAGCGGGAGAGGGGGTCGTGAGCAGTACTTC.

This clonotype has a handful of counts. The CDR3 DNA follows: TGTGCCAGCAGAACCTCGTGGGGCGCAACCGGGGAGCTGTTTTTT. It yields the protein CASRTSWGATGELFF. The rearrangement uses TRBV7-2 and TRBJ2-2, with a weak D call TRBD1 (5 bases). With 6 bases removed from V and 5 bases from J, the gap between germline ends came to 16 bases. The CDR3 length is 15 residues. The germline gives CDR1 SGHTA, CDR2 FQGNSA.

The CDR3 DNA is TGTGCCAGCAGCTTATATTCCAGGACTCCTAACACCGGGGAGCTGTTTTTT. Protein: CASSLYSRTPNTGELFF. V is TRBV7-3 and J is TRBJ2-2; D perhaps matches TRBD2 (5 bases). Trimming cost V 2 bases and J 2 bases, with 15 bases left between them. The CDR3 has 17 residues. Per germline, CDR1 SGHTA and CDR2 FQGTGA.

This clonotype was detected ten times or more. This rearrangement joins TRBV27 to TRBJ2-3; D ambiguous. The V and J ends lost 6 bases and 0 bases respectively, with 16 bases between them. CDR1 MNHEY and CDR2 SMNVEV come from the germline V gene (reference sequence). The CDR3 totals 16 residues. The CDR3 spells CASRFTVAASTDTQYF. The CDR3 nucleotides read TGTGCCAGCAGATTTACAGTGGCGGCTAGCACAGATACGCAGTATTTT.

At least ten counts were recorded for this clonotype. This CDR3 is CASSQDVLFGPILTQYF. CDR3 DNA sequence: TGCGCCAGCAGCCAAGATGTCTTATTCGGCCCTATTTTGACCCAGTACTTC. The rearrangement links TRBV4-1 to TRBJ2-5; D is ambiguous. CDR3 length: 17 residues. V was clipped by 0 bases and J by 7 bases, with 21 bases between them. The V gene's germline CDR1 is MGHRA and CDR2 YSYEKL.

The V gene is TRBV7-2, the J gene TRBJ2-1; 11 positions agree with TRBD2. The V gene end was trimmed by 1 base and the J gene end by 9 bases; junction bases not matched to a gene: 11. There are 17 residues in the CDR3. CDR1 SGHTA and CDR2 FQGNSA come from the germline V gene. CDR3 sequence: CASSLVVLAGGPGEQFF. The CDR3 DNA follows: TGTGCCAGCAGCTTAGTGGTTTTAGCGGGAGGGCCAGGTGAGCAGTTCTTC. The full variable domain, with the rest looked up from reference TRBV7-2 and TRBJ2-1, is GAGVSQSPSNKVTEKGKDVELRCDPISGHTALYWYRQSLGQGLEFLIYFQGNSAPDKSGLPSDRFSAERTGGSVSTLTIQRTQQEDSAVYLCASSLVVLAGGPGEQFFGPGTRLTVL.

To note about this clonotype: An end of the junction does not agree with germline; a read error may underlie this. The chain has TRBV5-1 and TRBJ2-3; the D gene is possibly TRBD2 (6 bases). Germline loops: CDR1 SGHRS, CDR2 YFSETQ. The length of the CDR3 is 16 residues. The CDR3, as DNA: TGTGCCAGCAGCCCCGGGACTGGAACTAGCACAGATACGCAGTATTTT. This gives the protein CASSPGTGTSTDTQYF. Variable domain in full (rest from reference TRBV5-1 and TRBJ2-3): KAGVTQTPRYLIKTRGQQVTLSCSPISGHRSVSWYQQTPGQGLQFLFEYFSETQRNKGNFPGRFSGRQFSNSRSEMNVSTLELGDSALYLCASSPGTGTSTDTQYFGPGTRLTVL.

This clonotype was seen repeatedly, ten times or more. This chain uses TRBV20-1 with TRBJ2-3; TRBD1 agrees at 11 bases. Trimming at V came to 8 bases and at J to 5 bases, leaving 12 bases not matched to a gene. CDR3 length: 15 residues. The V gene's germline CDR1 is DFQATT and CDR2 SNEGSKA (reference sequence). The CDR3 nucleotides are TGCAGTACAGGGGGGACAGGGGGTTTTGTAGATACGCAGTATTTT. Its protein product is CSTGGTGGFVDTQYF.

The V and J genes are TRBV29-1 and TRBJ1-4; the D gene is possibly TRBD1 (5 bases). Trimming left V 0 bases short and J 10 bases short, with 18 bases between. This CDR3 contains 15 residues. Germline assignment: CDR1 SQVTM and CDR2 ANQGSEA. CDR3 region: CSVEEDPGFRGKLFF. DNA of the CDR3: TGCAGCGTTGAAGAGGACCCCGGGTTTAGGGGAAAACTGTTTTTT.

Ten or more counts support this clonotype. The chain combines TRBV12-3 or TRBV12-4 with TRBJ2-1; TRBD2 is a possible D gene (5 bases). There are 17 residues in the CDR3. The V and J ends lost 3 bases and 4 bases respectively, with 19 bases between them. The CDR3 nucleotides are TGTGCCAGCAGTTTCCGAGGGAGTCTGCCCAATTACAATGAGCAGTTCTTC. Residues: CASSFRGSLPNYNEQFF.

The chain couples TRBV4-2 to TRBJ1-5; weak D call: TRBD1 (5 bases). The V gene lost 0 bases and the J gene lost 4 bases, with 13 bases spanning the gap. The CDR3 is 16 residues long. The germline gives CDR1 LGHNA, CDR2 YNFKEQ. Written as DNA, the CDR3 is TGTGCCAGCAGCCAAGATTGGGGTCAGGGAAATCAGCCCCAGCATTTT. This gives the protein CASSQDWGQGNQPQHF.

The rearrangement uses TRBV6-2 or TRBV6-3 and TRBJ2-1, with 12 bases identical to TRBD2. Germline CDR1 MNHEY, CDR2 SVGEGT. The CDR3 runs to 15 residues. V lost 6 bases and J lost 10; bases outside the gene matches: 10. The CDR3 sequence is CASRPGLAGRNEQFF. CDR3 coding DNA: TGTGCCAGCAGACCCGGACTAGCGGGGAGGAACGAGCAGTTCTTC.

This chain joins TRBV29-1 and TRBJ2-7; 11 nucleotides align to TRBD2. The DNA end is more similar to TRBJ2-5, so the J call may be wrong. Germline CDR1 SQVTM, CDR2 ANQGSEA. CDR3 size: 15 residues. The CDR3 coding sequence is TGCAGCGTTCTCGGACTAGCGGGTTTCCAAGAGACCCAGTACTTC. As protein: CSVLGLAGFQETQYF.

The V gene is TRBV29-1, the J gene TRBJ2-7, with 7 bases that match TRBD1. The CDR3 spans 11 residues. CDR1 is SQVTM and CDR2 is ANQGSEA in the germline V gene. Trimming took 6 bases from V and 9 from J; bases not matched to a gene: 8. This CDR3 reads CSVHTGAVQYF. The CDR3 DNA reads as TGCAGCGTGCACACAGGGGCGGTGCAGTACTTC.

The V gene is TRBV29-1, the J gene TRBJ1-2; the D is unclear. Trimming cost V 6 bases and J 8 bases, with 16 bases left between them. Germline CDR1 reads SQVTM; CDR2 reads ANQGSEA. This CDR3 is built from 12 residues. The CDR3 coding sequence is TGCAGCGTCCTGGACGGCTATGAGGGCTACACCTTC. Residues: CSVLDGYEGYTF.

The chain employs TRBV20-1 and TRBJ1-2; 8 bases match TRBD1. The CDR3 has 15 residues. The V segment lost 6 bases and the J segment 2 bases; nucleotides outside the gene matches: 11. CDR1 is DFQATT and CDR2 is SNEGSKA in the germline V gene (reference sequence). The CDR3 spells CSARFGDRINYGYTF. The CDR3 DNA sequence: TGCAGTGCCAGATTCGGGGACAGGATCAACTATGGCTACACCTTC.

The chain couples TRBV11-2 to TRBJ2-2; D uncertain. This CDR3 comprises 14 residues. V was clipped by 0 bases and J by 5 bases, with 7 bases between them. Germline-derived CDR1 and CDR2 are SGHAT and FQNNGV. This CDR3 reads CASSLDRQTGELFF. In DNA form, the CDR3 reads TGTGCCAGCAGCTTAGATCGTCAGACCGGGGAGCTGTTTTTT.

The gene calls are TRBV11-2 and TRBJ2-4, with D unresolved. Per germline, CDR1 SGHAT and CDR2 FQNNGV. CDR3 length equals 15 residues. The V and J ends lost 3 bases and 0 bases respectively, with 9 bases between them. The CDR3 protein is CASSFERGAKNIQYF. The CDR3 nucleotides are TGTGCCAGCAGCTTCGAGAGAGGAGCCAAAAACATTCAGTACTTC. Using reference TRBV11-2 and TRBJ2-4 for the parts outside the CDR3, the full variable domain is EAGVAQSPRYKIIEKRQSVAFWCNPISGHATLYWYQQILGQGPKLLIQFQNNGVVDDSQLPKDRFSAERLKGVDSTLKIQPAKLEDSAVYLCASSFERGAKNIQYFGAGTRLSVL.

The chain links TRBV14 to TRBJ2-6; D remains ambiguous. Trimming took off 1 base at V and 12 bases at J, with 10 bases between the two ends. This CDR3 spans 13 amino acids. Per germline, CDR1 SGHDN and CDR2 FVKESK. The CDR3 protein is CASSQGNLGVLTF. CDR3 DNA: TGTGCCAGCAGCCAAGGCAACCTGGGCGTCCTGACTTTC. The full variable domain, with the rest looked up from reference TRBV14 and TRBJ2-6, is EAGVTQFPSHSVIEKGQTVTLRCDPISGHDNLYWYRRVMGKEIKFLLHFVKESKQDESGMPNNRFLAERTGGTYSTLKVQPAELEDSGVYFCASSQGNLGVLTFGAGSRLTVL.

The CDR3 reads CASKPGGPETQYF. The CDR3 DNA is TGTGCCAGCAAACCGGGGGGGCCGGAGACCCAGTACTTC. V usage is TRBV6-6 and J usage is TRBJ2-5; 8 bases map to TRBD2. Losses at the gene ends were 7 bases for V and 5 bases for J; bases not matched to a gene: 6. This CDR3 is 13 amino acids long. The germline V gene encodes CDR1 MNHNY and CDR2 SVGAGI (reference sequence).

This clonotype was counted a few times. V is TRBV6-1 and J is TRBJ2-7, with TRBD2 identical over 10 bases. This CDR3 has 15 amino acids. V lost 7 bases and J lost 3; bases outside the gene matches: 9. The V gene's germline CDR1 is MNHNS and CDR2 SASEGT. Here the CDR3 DNA reads TGTGCCAGCATAGCGCTAGCGGGAGCTTACTACGAGCAGTACTTC. This gives the protein CASIALAGAYYEQYF.

Concerning this clonotype itself: A much larger clone sits a single nucleotide away, making a read error possible. V gene TRBV7-9 combines with J gene TRBJ1-2; D gene ambiguous. Germline lookup yields CDR1 SEHNR and CDR2 FQNEAQ (reference sequence). This CDR3 has 15 amino acids. CDR3 region: CTSSERDRPIYGYTF. CDR3 coding DNA: TGTACCAGCAGCGAACGGGATCGCCCGATCTATGGCTACACCTTC.

This clonotype came up many times. The rearrangement joins TRBV27 to TRBJ1-2; 7 bases align to TRBD1. V lost 1 base and J lost 4; bases outside the gene matches: 18. The CDR3 covers 19 residues. In germline, CDR1 is MNHEY, CDR2 SMNVEV (reference sequence). CDR3 in DNA: TGTGCCAGCAGTTTATGGGGCCACGCCGGGACAGAGGAAGTCTATGGCTACACCTTC. It specifies CASSLWGHAGTEEVYGYTF.

This clonotype was recorded many times. V usage is TRBV13 and J usage is TRBJ2-3, with TRBD2 matching 9 bases. The CDR3 loop spans 18 amino acids. Trimming at V came to 3 bases and at J to 0 bases, leaving 10 bases not matched to a gene. Looked up from germline, CDR1 is PRHDT and CDR2 is FYEKMQ (reference sequence). DNA of the CDR3: TGTGCCAGCAGCTTGGGGACTAGCTTCGCTTCGAGCACAGATACGCAGTATTTT. It translates to CASSLGTSFASSTDTQYF.

The table lists this clonotype with a few counts. This chain links TRBV2 with TRBJ1-6; D is perhaps TRBD1 (6 bases). CDR1 is SNHLY and CDR2 is FYNNEI in the germline V gene. V lost 9 bases and J lost 0, with 9 bases in between. The CDR3 loop spans 14 amino acids. This CDR3 is CASRQDSYNSPLHF. The CDR3 DNA reads as TGTGCCAGTAGACAGGACTCCTATAATTCACCCCTCCACTTT.